Presented here are 27 T cell receptor beta chains from one specimen sequenced in a study of identical twins. TCRdb called the 5' RACE reads again in MiXCR, with one record for every CDR3 protein. Counted here are hundreds of thousands of distinct CDR3 sequences, over 5% occurring once; the ten biggest clones make up around 1.9%. Sequencing input: naive T cells sorted from blood. Receptors were obtained from a man younger than 35 in good health.

Only a few counts were recorded for this clonotype. V gene TRBV6-5 combines with J gene TRBJ2-6; D is ambiguous. This CDR3 region has 15 residues. Trimming cost V 1 base and J 1 base, with 5 bases left between them. CDR1 is MNHEY, CDR2 SVGAGI, per germline. In DNA, the CDR3 is TGTGCCAGCAGTTACTTGGCATCTGGGGCCAACGTCCTGACTTTC. Its translation is CASSYLASGANVLTF.

This clonotype was seen repeatedly, ten times or more. This rearrangement joins TRBV5-1 to TRBJ2-1; D possibly matches TRBD1 or TRBD2 (5 bases each). In germline, CDR1 is SGHRS, CDR2 YFSETQ. This CDR3 contains 17 residues. With 0 bases removed from V and 0 bases from J, the gap between germline ends came to 13 bases. In nucleotides, the CDR3 is TGCGCCAGCAGCTTGGTAGCTTCGAGGGGCTCCTACAATGAGCAGTTCTTC. It codes for CASSLVASRGSYNEQFF.

This clonotype was observed at least ten times. The chain has TRBV2 and TRBJ1-1; D is unclear. The length of the CDR3 is 15 residues. Germline V gene lookup returns CDR1 SNHLY and CDR2 FYNNEI. The V end was cut by 5 bases, the J end by 1 base, with 14 bases between. This chain's CDR3 is CASSRSLDSNTEAFF. The CDR3, as DNA: TGTGCCAGCAGTCGGAGTTTAGATTCGAACACTGAAGCTTTCTTT.

This clonotype was counted a few times. V is TRBV6-2 or TRBV6-3 and J is TRBJ2-2, with 7 bases aligning to TRBD2. Germline V gene data show CDR1 as MNHEY and CDR2 as SVGEGT. Unmatched junction bases numbered 7, after V lost 2 bases and J lost 1 base. The CDR3 runs to 17 residues. The chain's CDR3 is CASSYPSGAGNTGELFF. The CDR3 coding sequence is TGTGCCAGCAGTTACCCGAGCGGGGCAGGGAACACCGGGGAGCTGTTTTTT.

This clonotype has more than one count but fewer than ten. V gene TRBV20-1 combines with J gene TRBJ2-6; possibly TRBD1 or TRBD2 for D (6 bases each). Looked up from germline, CDR1 is DFQATT and CDR2 is SNEGSKA (reference sequence). The V gene lost 0 bases and the J gene lost 4 bases, with 7 bases spanning the gap. There are 14 residues in the CDR3. CDR3 protein: CSAREGGGANVLTF. CDR3 DNA: TGCAGTGCTAGAGAAGGGGGGGGGGCCAACGTCCTGACTTTC.

The chain employs TRBV5-1 and TRBJ2-1, with 16 bases matching TRBD2. Germline V gene sequence: CDR1 SGHRS, CDR2 YFSETQ. V lost 2 bases to trimming and J lost 7 bases; unmatched junction nucleotides: 12. The CDR3 covers 19 residues. The CDR3 DNA follows: TGCGCCAGCAGCTTAGGGACTAGCGGGAGGGCCCCCAACGGAAATGAGCAGTTCTTC. This sequence encodes CASSLGTSGRAPNGNEQFF. Together with reference TRBV5-1 and TRBJ2-1, the CDR3 gives the full variable domain: KAGVTQTPRYLIKTRGQQVTLSCSPISGHRSVSWYQQTPGQGLQFLFEYFSETQRNKGNFPGRFSGRQFSNSRSEMNVSTLELGDSALYLCASSLGTSGRAPNGNEQFFGPGTRLTVL.

The sample holds many counts of this clonotype. This rearrangement joins TRBV12-3 or TRBV12-4 to TRBJ2-1, with TRBD1 as a possible D gene (6 bases). V shed 5 bases and J shed 4 bases, with 21 bases lying between them. The CDR3 totals 17 residues. CDR3 amino acids: CASSLKVLGTPYNEQFF. CDR3 DNA sequence: TGTGCCAGCAGTCTGAAGGTTTTGGGGACACCTTACAATGAGCAGTTCTTC.

The sample holds many counts of this clonotype. The rearrangement links TRBV29-1 to TRBJ1-1, with D hard to call. Deletions cut 1 base from V and 4 bases from J, with 7 bases between. Germline V gene sequence: CDR1 SQVTM, CDR2 ANQGSEA. This CDR3 has 12 residues. The CDR3 protein is CSVEAGGTEAFF. As DNA, the CDR3 is TGCAGCGTTGAAGCGGGAGGCACTGAAGCTTTCTTT.

The chain recombines TRBV10-3 with TRBJ1-5; tentative D call: TRBD1 (5 bases). The CDR3 length is 15 residues. Per the germline V gene, CDR1 is ENHRY and CDR2 is SYGVKD. The germline V and J ends were trimmed by 6 bases and 1 base, with 13 bases remaining between them. The CDR3 nucleotides read TGTGCCATCAGCGGGGGGGGTAGGAGCAATCAGCCCCAGCATTTT. Encoded protein: CAISGGGRSNQPQHF.

This clonotype was seen ten or more times. The genes are TRBV24-1 and TRBJ2-5; TRBD1 agrees at 7 bases. Germline-derived CDR1 and CDR2 are KGHDR and SFDVKD. J was trimmed by 5 bases and V by 2 bases; bases with no gene match: 7. The CDR3 has 15 amino acids. CDR3 residues: CATSDSDRAGETQYF. CDR3 coding DNA: TGTGCCACCAGTGATTCTGACAGGGCAGGGGAGACCCAGTACTTC.

Ten or more counts support this clonotype. This chain joins TRBV29-1 and TRBJ2-1, with 12 bases that match TRBD1. Germline CDR1 SQVTM, CDR2 ANQGSEA. Trimming at V came to 8 bases and at J to 10 bases, leaving 12 bases not matched to a gene. The CDR3 is 14 residues long. For the CDR3, the DNA is TGCAGCAATTCCGCCGGGACAGGGGGCGGCGAGCAGTTCTTC. This sequence encodes CSNSAGTGGGEQFF.

This sequence joins TRBV6-1 and TRBJ1-2; 9 bases match TRBD1. The CDR3 contains 12 residues. The V and J ends lost 4 bases and 8 bases, in that order; junction bases with no gene match: 2. Germline CDR1 MNHNS, CDR2 SASEGT. Written as DNA, the CDR3 is TGTGCCAGCAGTGGGGACAGGGTCGGCTACACCTTC. Its protein product is CASSGDRVGYTF.

This clonotype has ten or more counts. The chain has TRBV12-3 or TRBV12-4 and TRBJ2-5; 10 positions match TRBD2. This CDR3 spans 14 amino acids. With V trimmed by 5 bases and J by 7 bases, 7 bases remained unmatched. The CDR3 loop reads CASSIGLAVLTQYF. CDR3 coding DNA: TGTGCCAGCAGTATAGGACTAGCGGTTTTGACCCAGTACTTC.

This clonotype was counted many times. The V call is TRBV5-1, the J call TRBJ2-1, with 9 bases identical to TRBD2. Germline CDR1 reads SGHRS; CDR2 reads YFSETQ. This CDR3 spans 16 amino acids. V gave up 1 base and J gave up 0 bases; unmatched junction bases: 2. The CDR3 bases are TGCGCCAGCAGCTTGCAGCGGGAGGTCTCCTACAATGAGCAGTTCTTC. The encoded protein is CASSLQREVSYNEQFF.

This clonotype was seen repeatedly, ten times or more. V gene TRBV15 combines with J gene TRBJ2-2; D is uncertain. Trimming removed 2 bases from V and 5 bases from J, with 9 bases in between. Germline-derived CDR1 and CDR2 are LNHNV and YYDKDF (reference sequence). CDR3 length: 14 amino acids. Written as DNA, the CDR3 is TGTGCCACCAGCAGATCCACAGAGACCGGGGAGCTGTTTTTT. As protein: CATSRSTETGELFF.

The J gene is TRBJ2-7, the V gene TRBV7-9; unclear D gene. V gave up 5 bases and J gave up 2 bases, with 7 bases separating them. The CDR3 spans 12 residues. Germline V gene lookup returns CDR1 SEHNR and CDR2 FQNEAQ (reference sequence). CDR3 residues: CASSANPYEQYF. In DNA, the CDR3 is TGTGCCAGCAGCGCCAACCCCTACGAGCAGTACTTC.

A remark on this clonotype: Given a much more abundant clone one base away, this may be a read error. The conserved closing phenylalanine or tryptophan is absent in this CDR3, likely reflecting a read error. The rearrangement links TRBV28 to TRBJ2-7; D uncertain. The CDR3 is made up of 13 amino acids. Germline lookup yields CDR1 MDHEN and CDR2 SYDVKM. The V end was cut by 5 bases, the J end by 4 bases, with 12 bases between. Here the CDR3 reads CASSADTSYEQYL. As DNA, the CDR3 is TGTGCCAGCAGTGCCGATACGTCGTACGAGCAGTACTTG.

This clonotype has just a few counts. The chain joins TRBV12-3 or TRBV12-4 to TRBJ1-2; unclear D gene. Trimming took 7 bases from V and 6 from J, leaving 15 bases between them. This CDR3 has 13 amino acids. DNA for the CDR3: TGTGCCAGCACCAAAACCCACCTCGATGGCTACACCTTC. Translating it yields CASTKTHLDGYTF.

This clonotype was detected ten times or more. The chain links TRBV28 to TRBJ1-5, with D possibly being TRBD1 (6 bases). The germline V and J ends were trimmed by 7 bases and 4 bases, with 17 bases remaining between them. The CDR3 runs to 15 residues. CDR1 and CDR2 from the germline V gene are MDHEN and SYDVKM. The CDR3 spells CASTEYPRGNQPQHF. The DNA for the CDR3 is TGTGCCAGCACCGAATATCCCAGGGGAAATCAGCCCCAGCATTTT.

The V gene is TRBV21-1, the J gene TRBJ2-7; the DNA was not used to check the table's D call, TRBD2. TRBV21-1 is a pseudogene. The CDR3 sequence is 20 residues long. CDR3 sequence: CASSPGPAHPLAGLYYEQYV. Here the CDR3 DNA reads TGTGCCAGCTCCCCAGGGCCCGCACACCCTCTAGCGGGACTTTACTACGAGCAGTACGTC.

The chain combines TRBV11-2 with TRBJ2-1; a weak D match, TRBD2 (5 bases). CDR1 is SGHAT, CDR2 FQNNGV, per germline. Trimming pared 4 bases from V and 7 bases from J, leaving 17 bases between. The CDR3 has 15 residues. The CDR3: CASSSIRGKWNEQFF. CDR3 coding DNA: TGTGCCAGCAGCTCTATAAGAGGGAAATGGAATGAGCAGTTCTTC.

In this sample, this clonotype turned up a few times. CDR3 sequence (DNA): TGTGCCAGCAGTTTAGGGGCAGCCTCTAACTATGGCTACACCTTC. It yields the protein CASSLGAASNYGYTF. V gene TRBV28 combines with J gene TRBJ1-2; possibly TRBD1 for D (5 bases). CDR1 and CDR2 from the germline V gene are MDHEN and SYDVKM. The CDR3 spans 15 residues. Between the trimmed V and J ends, which lost 2 bases and 0 bases, there was a span of 10 bases.

In regard to this clonotype: This may stem from a read error, because a much larger clone lies one nucleotide away. Likely a read error: the CDR3 ends without its conserved phenylalanine or tryptophan. The rearrangement uses TRBV9 and TRBJ2-1, with TRBD1 matching 8 bases. The ends lost 0 bases at V and 3 bases at J; junction bases unmatched: 5. Per germline, CDR1 SGDLS and CDR2 YYNGEE. The CDR3 loop spans 16 amino acids. CDR3 loop: CASSVGGRGLYNEQFS. In DNA, the CDR3 is TGTGCCAGCAGCGTAGGGGGCAGGGGGCTCTACAATGAGCAGTTCTCC.

This clonotype was seen ten or more times. This sequence joins TRBV27 and TRBJ1-1, with 9 bases fitting TRBD1. V was clipped by 6 bases and J by 4 bases; unmatched bases: 6. CDR3 length: 14 residues. Per germline, CDR1 MNHEY and CDR2 SMNVEV (reference sequence). The CDR3 is CASRNGQGSTEAFF. The CDR3 nucleotides are TGTGCCAGCAGGAACGGACAGGGGTCCACTGAAGCTTTCTTT.

In this sample, this clonotype turned up a few times. The genes are TRBV28 and TRBJ2-3; maybe TRBD1 (6 bases). The CDR3 contains 15 residues. V lost 5 bases and J lost 6, with 18 bases in between. Germline CDR1 is MDHEN and CDR2 is SYDVKM. The CDR3 sequence is CASSPSQGLLDTQYF. The DNA of the CDR3 is TGTGCCAGCAGTCCCTCACAGGGTTTATTGGATACGCAGTATTTT.

This clonotype was picked up many times. The chain is built from TRBV5-1 and TRBJ2-1; tentatively, D is TRBD2 (6 bases). The CDR3 is 15 residues long. V was shortened by 1 base and J by 7 bases, with 15 bases between the two germline ends. Germline CDR1 SGHRS, CDR2 YFSETQ. This CDR3 reads CASSLFPYGGNEQFF. For the CDR3, the DNA is TGCGCCAGCAGCTTGTTCCCTTACGGGGGTAATGAGCAGTTCTTC.

This clonotype has a handful of counts. The rearrangement links TRBV7-9 to TRBJ2-5; no definite D call. The CDR3 consists of 16 residues. Per the germline V gene, CDR1 is SEHNR and CDR2 is FQNEAQ (reference sequence). V lost 4 bases, J lost 2 bases, and 17 bases lay in between. The CDR3, as DNA: TGTGCCAGCAGCTCCCGACGTGGAGCCACACAAGAGACCCAGTACTTC. It specifies CASSSRRGATQETQYF.